This T cell receptor (beta chain) was recorded in a study of T cells in Graves' hyperthyroidism and ophthalmopathy. Overall study findings and caveats: Ophthalmopathy got predicted by the model a median about six months before its onset.

Germline assignment: CDR1 LGHNA and CDR2 YSLEER. The germline V and J ends were trimmed by 0 bases and 4 bases, with 13 bases remaining between them. CDR3 length: 17 residues. There were TCR beta CDR3 regions amplified from RNA transcripts. Carried out on the TCR CDR3, a first-round RT-PCR used the HTBI primer set. In TCRdb, the multiplex PCR reads were re-called with MiXCR into one record per CDR3 protein. The sample has some 620,000 distinct CDR3 sequences, around 15% seen once; the top ten hold approximately 3.9%. Graves' hyperthyroidism is called stable when ophthalmopathy does not progress within 18 months. Cells are PBMCs isolated from 10 ml of fresh blood. Notes on this clonotype: Its specificity is unknown.

The chain joins TRBV4-3 to TRBJ2-6; D perhaps matches TRBD2 (6 bases). The clonotype originates from a woman aged 25 to 39 with Graves' hyperthyroidism. The specimen sequenced was blood. As DNA, the CDR3 is TGCGCCAGCAGCCAAGATCTGGGACTCGGGGGGGCCAACGTCCTGACTTTC. Translating gives CASSQDLGLGGANVLTF.